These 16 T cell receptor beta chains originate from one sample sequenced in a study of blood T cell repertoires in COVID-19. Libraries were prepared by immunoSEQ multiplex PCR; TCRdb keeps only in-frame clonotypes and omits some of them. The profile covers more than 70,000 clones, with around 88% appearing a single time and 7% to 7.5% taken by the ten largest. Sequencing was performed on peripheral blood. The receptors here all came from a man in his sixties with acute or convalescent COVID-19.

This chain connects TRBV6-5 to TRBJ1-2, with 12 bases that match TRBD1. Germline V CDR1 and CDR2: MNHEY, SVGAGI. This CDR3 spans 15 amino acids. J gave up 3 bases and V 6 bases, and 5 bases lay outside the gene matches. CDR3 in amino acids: CASSPGQGAYYGYTF. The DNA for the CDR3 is TGTGCCAGCAGCCCGGGACAGGGGGCCTACTATGGCTACACCTTC.

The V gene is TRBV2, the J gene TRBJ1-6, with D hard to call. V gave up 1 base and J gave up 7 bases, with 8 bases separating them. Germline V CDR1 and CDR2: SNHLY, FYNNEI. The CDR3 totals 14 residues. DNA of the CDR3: TGTGCCAGCAGTGAAGGATTTAGCAATTCACCCCTCCACTTT. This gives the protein CASSEGFSNSPLHF.

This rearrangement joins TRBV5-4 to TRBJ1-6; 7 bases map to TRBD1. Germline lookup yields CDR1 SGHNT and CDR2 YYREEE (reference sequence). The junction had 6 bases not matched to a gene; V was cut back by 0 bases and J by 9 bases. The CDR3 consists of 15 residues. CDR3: CASSLGQGDRSPLHF. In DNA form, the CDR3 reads TGTGCCAGCAGCTTGGGACAGGGTGATCGTTCACCCCTCCACTTT.

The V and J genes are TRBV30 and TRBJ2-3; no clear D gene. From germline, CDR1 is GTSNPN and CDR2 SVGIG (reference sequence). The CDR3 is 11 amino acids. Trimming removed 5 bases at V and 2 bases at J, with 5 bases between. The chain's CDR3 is CAWLFTDTQYF. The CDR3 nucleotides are TGTGCCTGGCTCTTCACAGATACGCAGTATTTT.

For the CDR3, the DNA is TGTGCCAGCTTTTATAGGGGCACTGAAGCTTTCTTT. Its translation is CASFYRGTEAFF. V and J are TRBV6-5 and TRBJ1-1; D possibly corresponds to TRBD1 (5 bases). V lost 8 bases to trimming and J lost 4 bases, with 11 bases between them. CDR1 and CDR2 (germline): MNHEY, SVGAGI. The CDR3 is 12 residues long.

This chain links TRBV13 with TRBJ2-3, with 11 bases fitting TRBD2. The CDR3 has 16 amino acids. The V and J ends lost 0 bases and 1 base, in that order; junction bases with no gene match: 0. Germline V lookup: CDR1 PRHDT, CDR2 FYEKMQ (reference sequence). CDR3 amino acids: CASSLGLAGGTDTQYF. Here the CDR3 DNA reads TGTGCCAGCAGCTTAGGACTAGCGGGGGGCACAGATACGCAGTATTTT.

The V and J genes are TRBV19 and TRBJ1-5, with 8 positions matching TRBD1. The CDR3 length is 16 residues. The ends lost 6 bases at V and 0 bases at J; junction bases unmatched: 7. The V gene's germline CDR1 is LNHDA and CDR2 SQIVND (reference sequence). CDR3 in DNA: TGTGCCAGTAGAGGACAGGGTGGAAATAGCAATCAGCCCCAGCATTTT. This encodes CASRGQGGNSNQPQHF.

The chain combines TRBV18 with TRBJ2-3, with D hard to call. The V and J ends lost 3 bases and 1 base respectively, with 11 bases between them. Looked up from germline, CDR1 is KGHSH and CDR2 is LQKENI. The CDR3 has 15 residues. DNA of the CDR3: TGTGCCAGCTCACCTCGAAGTCGAGGCACAGATACGCAGTATTTT. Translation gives CASSPRSRGTDTQYF. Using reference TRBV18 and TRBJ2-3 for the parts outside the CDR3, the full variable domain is NAGVMQNPRHLVRRRGQEARLRCSPMKGHSHVYWYRQLPEEGLKFMVYLQKENIIDESGMPKERFSAEFPKEGPSILRIQQVVRGDSAAYFCASSPRSRGTDTQYFGPGTRLTVL.

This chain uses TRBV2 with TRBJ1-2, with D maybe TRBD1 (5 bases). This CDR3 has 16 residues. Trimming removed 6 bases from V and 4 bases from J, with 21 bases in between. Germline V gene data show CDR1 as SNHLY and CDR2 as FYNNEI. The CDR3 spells CASRRLTATSSYGYTF. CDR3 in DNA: TGTGCCAGCAGGCGTCTGACAGCGACCTCCTCCTATGGCTACACCTTC.

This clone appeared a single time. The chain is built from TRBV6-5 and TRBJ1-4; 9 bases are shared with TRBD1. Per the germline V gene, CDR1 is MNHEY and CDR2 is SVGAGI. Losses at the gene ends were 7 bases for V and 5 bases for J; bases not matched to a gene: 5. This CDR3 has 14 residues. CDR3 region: CASKRDRVNEKLFF. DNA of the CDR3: TGTGCCAGCAAAAGGGACAGGGTAAATGAAAAACTGTTTTTT.

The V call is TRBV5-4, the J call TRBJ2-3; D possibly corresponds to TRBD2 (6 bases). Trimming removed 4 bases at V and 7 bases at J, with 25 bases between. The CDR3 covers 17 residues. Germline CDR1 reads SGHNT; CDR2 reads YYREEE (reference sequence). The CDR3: CASSPPDGLLGTNTQYF. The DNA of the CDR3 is TGTGCCAGCAGCCCTCCCGATGGACTATTGGGAACTAATACGCAGTATTTT.

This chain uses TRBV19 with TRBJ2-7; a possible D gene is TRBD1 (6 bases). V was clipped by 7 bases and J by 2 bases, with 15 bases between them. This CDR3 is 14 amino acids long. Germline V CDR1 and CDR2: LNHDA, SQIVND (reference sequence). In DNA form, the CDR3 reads TGTGCCAGTACCGAAACAGGGAAACCCTACGAGCAGTACTTC. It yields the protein CASTETGKPYEQYF.

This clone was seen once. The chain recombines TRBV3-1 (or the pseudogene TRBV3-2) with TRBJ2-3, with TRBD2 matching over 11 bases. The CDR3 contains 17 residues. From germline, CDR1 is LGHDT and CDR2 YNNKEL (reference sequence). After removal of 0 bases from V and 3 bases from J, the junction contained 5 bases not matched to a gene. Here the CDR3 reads CASSQDSRTSGTDTQYF. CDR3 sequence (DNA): TGTGCCAGCAGCCAAGATTCGCGGACTAGCGGGACAGATACGCAGTATTTT.

The chain's CDR3 is CASSEALSRLSFEQFF. The CDR3 region has the DNA TGTGCCAGCAGTGAAGCGCTGAGCAGGTTGTCGTTTGAGCAGTTCTTC. The V gene is TRBV6-1, the J gene TRBJ2-1; D is undetermined. The length of the CDR3 is 16 residues. Trimming cost V 0 bases and J 9 bases, with 18 bases left between them. From germline, CDR1 is MNHNS and CDR2 SASEGT.

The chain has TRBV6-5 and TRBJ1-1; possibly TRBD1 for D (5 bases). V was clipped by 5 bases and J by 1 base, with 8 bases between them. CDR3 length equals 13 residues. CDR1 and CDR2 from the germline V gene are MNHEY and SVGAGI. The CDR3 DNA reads TGTGCCAGCAGTATCGGACAGAACACTGAAGCTTTCTTT. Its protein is CASSIGQNTEAFF.

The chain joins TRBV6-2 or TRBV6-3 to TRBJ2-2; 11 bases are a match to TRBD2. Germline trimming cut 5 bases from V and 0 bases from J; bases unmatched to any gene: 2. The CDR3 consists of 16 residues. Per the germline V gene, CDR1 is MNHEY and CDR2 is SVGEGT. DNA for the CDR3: TGTGCCAGCAGTGCTAGCGGGGGGCCGAACACCGGGGAGCTGTTTTTT. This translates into CASSASGGPNTGELFF.